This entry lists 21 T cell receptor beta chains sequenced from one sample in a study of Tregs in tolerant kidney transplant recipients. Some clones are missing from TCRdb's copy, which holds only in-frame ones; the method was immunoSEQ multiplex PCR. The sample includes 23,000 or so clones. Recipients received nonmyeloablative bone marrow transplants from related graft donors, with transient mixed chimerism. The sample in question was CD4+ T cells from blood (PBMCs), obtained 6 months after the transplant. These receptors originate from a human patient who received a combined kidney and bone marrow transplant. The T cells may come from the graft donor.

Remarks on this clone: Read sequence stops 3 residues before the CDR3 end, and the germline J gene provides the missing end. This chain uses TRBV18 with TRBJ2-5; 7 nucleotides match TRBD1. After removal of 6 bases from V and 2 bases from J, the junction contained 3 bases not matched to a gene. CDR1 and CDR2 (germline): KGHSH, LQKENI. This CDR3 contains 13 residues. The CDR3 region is CASSGQQQETQYF. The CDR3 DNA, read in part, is TGTGCCAGCTCGGGACAGCAACAAGAGACC.

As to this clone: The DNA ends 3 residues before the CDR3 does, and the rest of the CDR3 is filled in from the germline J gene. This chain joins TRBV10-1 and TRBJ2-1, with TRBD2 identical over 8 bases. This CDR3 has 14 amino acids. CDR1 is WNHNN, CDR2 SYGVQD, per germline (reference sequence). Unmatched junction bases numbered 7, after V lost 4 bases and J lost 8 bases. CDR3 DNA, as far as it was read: TGCGCCAGCAGTGCCGGGACTAGTATAGATGAG. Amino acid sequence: CASSAGTSIDE. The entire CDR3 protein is CASSAGTSIDEQFF.

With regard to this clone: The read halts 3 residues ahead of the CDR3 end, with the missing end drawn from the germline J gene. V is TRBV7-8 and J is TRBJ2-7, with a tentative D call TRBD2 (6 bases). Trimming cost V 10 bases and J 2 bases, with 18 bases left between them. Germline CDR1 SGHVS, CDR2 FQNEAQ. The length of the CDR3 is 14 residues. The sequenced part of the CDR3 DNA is TGTGCCACCCCCGGGTCCGGGGGTACCTACGAG. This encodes CATPGSGGTYE. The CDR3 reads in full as CATPGSGGTYEQYF. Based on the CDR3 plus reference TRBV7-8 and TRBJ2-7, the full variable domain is GAGVSQSPRYKVAKRGQDVALRCDPISGHVSLFWYQQALGQGPEFLTYFQNEAQLDKSGLPSDRFFAERPEGSVSTLKIQRTQQEDSAVYLCATPGSGGTYEQYFGPGTRLTVT.

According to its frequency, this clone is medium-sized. The chain's CDR3 is CASSPGQGSSYNEQFF. The DNA read from the CDR3 is TGTGCCAGTAGTCCTGGACAGGGTAGCTCCTACAATGAG. The rearrangement links TRBV19 to TRBJ2-1; 8 nucleotides match TRBD1. The read terminates 3 residues before the CDR3 end, so the remaining end is supplied by the germline J gene. CDR3 length equals 16 residues. Per the germline V gene, CDR1 is LNHDA and CDR2 is SQIVND (reference sequence). J gave up 0 bases and V 5 bases, and 6 bases lay outside the gene matches.

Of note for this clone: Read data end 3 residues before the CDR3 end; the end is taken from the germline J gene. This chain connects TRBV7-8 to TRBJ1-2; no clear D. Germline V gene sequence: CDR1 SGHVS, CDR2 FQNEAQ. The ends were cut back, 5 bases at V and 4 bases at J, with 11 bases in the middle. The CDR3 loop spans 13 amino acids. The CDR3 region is CASSPQVGYGYTF. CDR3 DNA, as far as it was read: TGTGCCAGCAGCCCCCAGGTGGGCTATGGC.

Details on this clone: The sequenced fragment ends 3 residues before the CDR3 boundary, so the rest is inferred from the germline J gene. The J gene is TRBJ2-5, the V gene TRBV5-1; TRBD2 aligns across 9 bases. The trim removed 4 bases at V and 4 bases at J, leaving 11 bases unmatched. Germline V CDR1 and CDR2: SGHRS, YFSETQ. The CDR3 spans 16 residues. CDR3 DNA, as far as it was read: TGCGCCAGCAGCCCGGCGGGGCGGGGGGGCCTAGAGACC. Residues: CASSPAGRGGLET. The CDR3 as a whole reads CASSPAGRGGLETQYF.

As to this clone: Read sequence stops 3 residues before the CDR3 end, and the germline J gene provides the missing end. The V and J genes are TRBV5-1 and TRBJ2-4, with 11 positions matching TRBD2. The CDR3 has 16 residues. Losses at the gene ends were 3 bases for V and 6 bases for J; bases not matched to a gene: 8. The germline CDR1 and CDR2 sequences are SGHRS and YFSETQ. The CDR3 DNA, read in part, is TGCGCCAGCAGCTCTGGTAGCGGGAGGGCAGCAAACATT. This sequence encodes CASSSGSGRAANI. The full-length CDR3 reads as CASSSGSGRAANIQYF.

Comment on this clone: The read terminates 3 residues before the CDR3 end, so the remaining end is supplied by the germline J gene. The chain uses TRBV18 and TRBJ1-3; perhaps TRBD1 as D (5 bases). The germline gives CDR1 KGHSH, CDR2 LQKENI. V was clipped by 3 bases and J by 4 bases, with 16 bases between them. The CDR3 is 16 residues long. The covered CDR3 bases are TGTGCCAGCTCACCCTCGCAGGGTGCTGCAGGAAACACC. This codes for CASSPSQGAAGNT. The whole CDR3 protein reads CASSPSQGAAGNTIYF.

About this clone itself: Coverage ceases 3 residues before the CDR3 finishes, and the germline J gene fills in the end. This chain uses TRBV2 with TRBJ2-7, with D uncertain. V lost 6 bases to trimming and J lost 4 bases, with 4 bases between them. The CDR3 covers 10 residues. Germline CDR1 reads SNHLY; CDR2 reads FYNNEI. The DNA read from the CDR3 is TGTGCCAGCAGCCAATACGAG. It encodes CASSQYE. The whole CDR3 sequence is CASSQYEQYF.

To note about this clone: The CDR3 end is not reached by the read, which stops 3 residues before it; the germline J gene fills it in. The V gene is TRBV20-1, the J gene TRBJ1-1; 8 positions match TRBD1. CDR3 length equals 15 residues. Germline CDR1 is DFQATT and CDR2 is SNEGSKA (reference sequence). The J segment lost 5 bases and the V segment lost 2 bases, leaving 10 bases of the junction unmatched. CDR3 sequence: CSARRPTGGWTEAFF. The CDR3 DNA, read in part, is TGCAGTGCTAGACGCCCTACAGGGGGATGGACTGAA.

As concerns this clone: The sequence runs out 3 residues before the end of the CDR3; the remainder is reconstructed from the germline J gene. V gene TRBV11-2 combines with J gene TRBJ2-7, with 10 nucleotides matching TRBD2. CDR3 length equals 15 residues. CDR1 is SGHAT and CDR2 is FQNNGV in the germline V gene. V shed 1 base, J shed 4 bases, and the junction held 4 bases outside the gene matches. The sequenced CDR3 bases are TGTGCCAGCAGCTTAGTAGCGGGGGGCTCGTACGAG. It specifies CASSLVAGGSYE. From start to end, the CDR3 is CASSLVAGGSYEQYF. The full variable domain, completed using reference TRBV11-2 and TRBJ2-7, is EAGVAQSPRYKIIEKRQSVAFWCNPISGHATLYWYQQILGQGPKLLIQFQNNGVVDDSQLPKDRFSAERLKGVDSTLKIQPAKLEDSAVYLCASSLVAGGSYEQYFGPGTRLTVT.

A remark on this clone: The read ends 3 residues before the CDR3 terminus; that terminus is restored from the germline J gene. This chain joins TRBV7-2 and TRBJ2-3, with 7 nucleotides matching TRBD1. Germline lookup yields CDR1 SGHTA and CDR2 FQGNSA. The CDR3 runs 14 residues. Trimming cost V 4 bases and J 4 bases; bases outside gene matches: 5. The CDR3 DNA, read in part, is TGTGCCAGCAGCTGGAACAGGGGTGCAGATACG. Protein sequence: CASSWNRGADT. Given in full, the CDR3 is CASSWNRGADTQYF.

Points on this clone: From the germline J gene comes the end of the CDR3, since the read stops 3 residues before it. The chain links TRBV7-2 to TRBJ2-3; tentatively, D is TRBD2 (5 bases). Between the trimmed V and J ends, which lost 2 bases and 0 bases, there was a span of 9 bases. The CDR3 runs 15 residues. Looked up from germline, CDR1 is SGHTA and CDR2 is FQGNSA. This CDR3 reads CASSLREGSTDTQYF. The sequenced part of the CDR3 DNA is TGTGCCAGCAGCTTACGTGAGGGTAGCACAGATACG.

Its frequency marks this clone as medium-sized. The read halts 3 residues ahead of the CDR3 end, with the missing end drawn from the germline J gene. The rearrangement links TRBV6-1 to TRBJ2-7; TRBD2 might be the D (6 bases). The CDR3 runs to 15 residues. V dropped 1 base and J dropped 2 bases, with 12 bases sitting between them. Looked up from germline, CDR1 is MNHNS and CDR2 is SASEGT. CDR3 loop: CASSEVWGVAYEQYF. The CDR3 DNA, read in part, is TGTGCCAGCAGTGAAGTGTGGGGGGTCGCCTACGAG.

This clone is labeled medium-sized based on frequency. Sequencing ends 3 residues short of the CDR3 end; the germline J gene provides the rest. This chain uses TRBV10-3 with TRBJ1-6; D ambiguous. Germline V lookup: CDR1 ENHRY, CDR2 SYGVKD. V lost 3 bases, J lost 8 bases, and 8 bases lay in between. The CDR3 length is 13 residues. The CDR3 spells CAISDRSHSPLHF. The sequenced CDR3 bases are TGTGCCATCAGTGACAGGTCTCATTCACCC.

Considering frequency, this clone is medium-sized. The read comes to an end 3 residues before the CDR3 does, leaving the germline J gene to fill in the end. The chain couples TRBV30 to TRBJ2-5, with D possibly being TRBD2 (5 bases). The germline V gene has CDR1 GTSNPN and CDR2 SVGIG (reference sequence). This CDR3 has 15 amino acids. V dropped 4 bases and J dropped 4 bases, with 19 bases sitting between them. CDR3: CAWKTTRGQGETQYF. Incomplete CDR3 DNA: TGTGCCTGGAAAACGACACGAGGGCAAGGAGAGACC. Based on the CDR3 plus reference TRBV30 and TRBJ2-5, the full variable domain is SQTIHQWPATLVQPVGSPLSLECTVEGTSNPNLYWYRQAAGRGLQLLFYSVGIGQISSEVPQNLSASRPQDRQFILSSKKLLLSDSGFYLCAWKTTRGQGETQYFGPGTRLLVL.

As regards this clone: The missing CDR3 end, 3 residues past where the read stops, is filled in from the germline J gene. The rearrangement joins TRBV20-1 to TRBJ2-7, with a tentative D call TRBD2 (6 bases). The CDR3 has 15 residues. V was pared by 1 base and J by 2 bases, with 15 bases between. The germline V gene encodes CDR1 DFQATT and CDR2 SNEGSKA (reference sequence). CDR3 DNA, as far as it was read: TGCAGTGCTAGAGGGACCCCGGGCGGGGCCTACGAG. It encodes CSARGTPGGAYE. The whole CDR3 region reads CSARGTPGGAYEQYF.

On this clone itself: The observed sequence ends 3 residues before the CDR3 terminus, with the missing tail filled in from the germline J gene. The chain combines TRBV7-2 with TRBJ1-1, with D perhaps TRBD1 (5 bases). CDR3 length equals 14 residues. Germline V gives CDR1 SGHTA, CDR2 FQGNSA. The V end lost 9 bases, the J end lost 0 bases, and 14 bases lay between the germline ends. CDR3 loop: CASRGRAMNTEAFF. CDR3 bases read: TGTGCCAGTCGGGGGAGAGCTATGAACACTGAA.

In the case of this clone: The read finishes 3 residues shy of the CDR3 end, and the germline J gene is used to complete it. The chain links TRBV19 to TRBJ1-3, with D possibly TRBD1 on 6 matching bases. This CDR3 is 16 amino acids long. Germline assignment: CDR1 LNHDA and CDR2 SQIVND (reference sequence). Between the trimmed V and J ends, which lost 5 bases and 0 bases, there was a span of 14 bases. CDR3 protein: CASSEHRVLSGNTIYF. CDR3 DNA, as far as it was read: TGTGCCAGTAGTGAACACAGGGTCCTCTCTGGAAACACC.

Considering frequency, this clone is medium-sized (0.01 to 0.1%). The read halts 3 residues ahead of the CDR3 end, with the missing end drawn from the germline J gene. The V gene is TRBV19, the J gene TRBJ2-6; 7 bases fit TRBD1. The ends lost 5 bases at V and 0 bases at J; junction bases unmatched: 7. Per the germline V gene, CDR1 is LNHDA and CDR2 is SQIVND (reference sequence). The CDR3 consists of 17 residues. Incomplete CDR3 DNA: TGTGCCAGTAGTTCAGGACAGGCTTACTCTGGGGCCAACGTC. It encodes CASSSGQAYSGANV. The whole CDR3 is CASSSGQAYSGANVLTF.

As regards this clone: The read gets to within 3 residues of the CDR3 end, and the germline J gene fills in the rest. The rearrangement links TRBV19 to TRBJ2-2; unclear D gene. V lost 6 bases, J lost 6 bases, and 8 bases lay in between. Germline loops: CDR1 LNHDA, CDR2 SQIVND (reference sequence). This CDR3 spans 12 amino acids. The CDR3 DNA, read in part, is TGTGCCAGTAGAAAAGTAGCCGGGGAG. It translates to CASRKVAGE. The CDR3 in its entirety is CASRKVAGELFF.